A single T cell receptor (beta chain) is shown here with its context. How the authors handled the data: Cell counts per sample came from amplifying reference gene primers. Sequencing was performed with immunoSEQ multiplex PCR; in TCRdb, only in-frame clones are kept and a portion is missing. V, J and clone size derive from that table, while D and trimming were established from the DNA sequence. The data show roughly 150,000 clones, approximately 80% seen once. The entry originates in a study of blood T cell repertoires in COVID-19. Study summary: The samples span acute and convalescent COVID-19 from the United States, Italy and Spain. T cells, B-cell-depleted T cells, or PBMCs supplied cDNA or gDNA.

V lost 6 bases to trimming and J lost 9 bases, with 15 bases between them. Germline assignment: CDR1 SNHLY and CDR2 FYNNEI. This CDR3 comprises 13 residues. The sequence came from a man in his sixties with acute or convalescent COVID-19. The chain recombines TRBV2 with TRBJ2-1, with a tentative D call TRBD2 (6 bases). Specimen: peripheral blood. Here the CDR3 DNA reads TGTGCCAGCAGCGGGGGATCTTGGGGTGAGCAGTTCTTC. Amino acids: CASSGGSWGEQFF.